The TCR beta chain described here comes from a study of a mutant IDH1 vaccine in newly diagnosed glioma. About the research overall: Eight vaccinations were given in weeks 1, 3, 5, 7, 11, 15, 19 and 23. Earlier care involved radiotherapy, temozolomide, or both, and the majority received both. Study findings and constraints: It seemed that pseudoprogression was not linked to changes in the top peripheral T cell clonotypes.

This clone was detected a few times. Its antigen is not identified. The data were produced by immunoSEQ multiplex PCR, yet TCRdb's version contains in-frame clones alone and is incomplete. The sample has 20,000 to 25,000 clones; about 70% are singletons. Time point in this sample: week 11, during vaccination. Mutant IDH1 20-mer peptide, at 300 ug, made up each vaccine dose, with topical imiquimod. Looked up from germline, CDR1 is LGHNA and CDR2 is YSLEER. The CDR3 runs 15 residues. V shed 4 bases, J shed 4 bases, and the junction held 7 bases outside the gene matches. The specimen comprised peripheral blood mononuclear cells (PBMCs), sampled from a glioma patient whose treatment included an IDH1 peptide vaccine. The TCR was taken from a young man with glioma. Some clones in this sample may be carry-over from other donors' samples. The V and J genes are TRBV4-3 and TRBJ1-1; 9 bases line up with TRBD1. The CDR3 sequence is CASSPVDRGGTEAFF. As DNA, the CDR3 is TGCGCCAGCAGCCCGGTAGACAGGGGGGGCACTGAAGCTTTCTTT.